The 30 T cell receptor beta chains given below trace back to one sample, sequenced in a study of blood T cell repertoires in COVID-19. TCRdb keeps only in-frame clones here, not all; method: immunoSEQ multiplex PCR. The data contain roughly 150,000 clones, around four fifths of them singletons. The sample taken for sequencing was peripheral blood. Source of these receptors: a woman aged 80 or over with acute or convalescent COVID-19.

This chain connects TRBV4-3 to TRBJ2-1; D is ambiguous. Between the trimmed V and J ends, which lost 0 bases and 8 bases, there was a span of 17 bases. The CDR3 has 16 residues. Germline lookup yields CDR1 LGHNA and CDR2 YSLEER. CDR3: CASSQDRGFDWHEQFF. CDR3 DNA sequence: TGCGCCAGCAGCCAAGATCGAGGATTTGACTGGCATGAGCAGTTCTTC.

This rearrangement joins TRBV5-1 to TRBJ2-3; 11 nucleotides match TRBD2. The V segment lost 2 bases and the J segment 2 bases; nucleotides outside the gene matches: 7. The CDR3 runs 17 residues. Germline CDR1 SGHRS, CDR2 YFSETQ. The CDR3 nucleotides read TGCGCCAGCAGCTTACCCGGGACTAGCGGCTACACAGATACGCAGTATTTT. This sequence encodes CASSLPGTSGYTDTQYF.

V and J are TRBV10-3 and TRBJ2-5; D unclear. The CDR3 is made up of 15 amino acids. Germline CDR1 ENHRY, CDR2 SYGVKD. V was cut by 3 bases and J by 1 base, with 12 bases left in between. In DNA form, the CDR3 reads TGTGCCATCAGTGATAAGGCGCCTAGCCAAGAGACCCAGTACTTC. Translated, it gives CAISDKAPSQETQYF.

The V call is TRBV9, the J call TRBJ2-2, with 8 nucleotides matching TRBD2. Germline V gene sequence: CDR1 SGDLS, CDR2 YYNGEE. Trimming at V came to 2 bases and at J to 2 bases, leaving 8 bases not matched to a gene. CDR3 size: 17 residues. CDR3 loop: CASSVMSSGFNTGELFF. CDR3 coding DNA: TGTGCCAGCAGCGTTATGTCTAGCGGGTTTAACACCGGGGAGCTGTTTTTT. The complete variable domain, with remaining parts taken from reference TRBV9 and TRBJ2-2, reads DSGVTQTPKHLITATGQRVTLRCSPRSGDLSVYWYQQSLDQGLQFLIQYYNGEERAKGNILERFSAQQFPDLHSELNLSSLELGDSALYFCASSVMSSGFNTGELFFGEGSRLTVL.

The chain has TRBV27 and TRBJ2-3, with TRBD1 identical over 8 bases. V shed 8 bases and J 0 bases; nucleotides not matched to a gene: 4. This CDR3 is built from 14 residues. Per the germline V gene, CDR1 is MNHEY and CDR2 is SMNVEV (reference sequence). The CDR3 region is CASGQGGSTDTQYF. The CDR3 DNA reads as TGTGCCAGCGGACAGGGCGGGAGCACAGATACGCAGTATTTT.

This chain connects TRBV15 to TRBJ2-2; the D gene is possibly TRBD2 (5 bases). The germline V and J ends were trimmed by 1 base and 5 bases, with 14 bases remaining between them. CDR3 size: 16 residues. Germline values: CDR1 LNHNV, CDR2 YYDKDF (reference sequence). The CDR3 spells CATSRGFTGRTGELFF. CDR3 in DNA: TGTGCCACCAGCAGAGGTTTCACTGGGAGAACCGGGGAGCTGTTTTTT.

The V and J genes are TRBV29-1 and TRBJ2-7; maybe TRBD1 (6 bases). Deletions cut 7 bases from V and 0 bases from J, with 19 bases between. This CDR3 region has 15 residues. CDR1 SQVTM and CDR2 ANQGSEA come from the germline V gene. CDR3 in amino acids: CSASGQGTSSYEQYF. CDR3 in DNA: TGCAGCGCATCTGGCCAGGGGACAAGCTCCTACGAGCAGTACTTC.

V usage is TRBV6-5 and J usage is TRBJ1-4; no clear D gene. V was pared by 1 base and J by 5 bases, with 8 bases between. The CDR3 totals 14 residues. Germline lookup yields CDR1 MNHEY and CDR2 SVGAGI. CDR3 in amino acids: CASSYYGGNEKLFF. CDR3 sequence (DNA): TGTGCCAGCAGTTACTACGGAGGAAATGAAAAACTGTTTTTT.

The chain uses TRBV6-2 or TRBV6-3 and TRBJ1-5; unclear D gene. The germline CDR1 and CDR2 sequences are MNHEY and SVGEGT. The ends were cut back, 3 bases at V and 6 bases at J, with 12 bases in the middle. There are 14 residues in the CDR3. The CDR3 DNA is TGTGCCAGCAGTTATAATTTGAGGGTTCAGCCCCAGCATTTT. This sequence encodes CASSYNLRVQPQHF.

The chain uses TRBV7-9 and TRBJ1-1; TRBD1 is a possible D gene (5 bases). This CDR3 is 14 amino acids long. Trimming stripped 6 bases from V and 0 bases from J, with 11 bases between. The germline CDR1 and CDR2 sequences are SEHNR and FQNEAQ (reference sequence). CDR3 in amino acids: CASRRGNLNTEAFF. CDR3 sequence (DNA): TGTGCCAGCAGGCGGGGGAATCTGAACACTGAAGCTTTCTTT.

The chain combines TRBV5-1 with TRBJ1-4; maybe TRBD1 (6 bases). The CDR3 runs 14 residues. V dropped 2 bases and J dropped 5 bases, with 10 bases sitting between them. Germline V gene sequence: CDR1 SGHRS, CDR2 YFSETQ. CDR3 in DNA: TGCGCCAGCAGCTTACAGGGCTTAAATGAAAAACTGTTTTTT. Translated, it gives CASSLQGLNEKLFF.

This chain's CDR3 is CASSLLGRGPDTQYF. For the CDR3, the DNA is TGCGCCAGCAGCTTGCTCGGGAGAGGCCCAGATACGCAGTATTTT. V and J are TRBV5-1 and TRBJ2-3, with a tentative D call TRBD2 (6 bases). From germline, CDR1 is SGHRS and CDR2 YFSETQ. The CDR3 is 15 amino acids. V was shortened by 1 base and J by 4 bases, with 13 bases between the two germline ends.

The V gene is TRBV4-2, the J gene TRBJ1-2; TRBD1 agrees at 8 bases. In germline, CDR1 is LGHNA, CDR2 YNFKEQ. The V segment lost 5 bases and the J segment 4 bases; nucleotides outside the gene matches: 6. The CDR3 contains 14 residues. This chain's CDR3 is CASSEPGGAYGYTF. CDR3 bases: TGTGCCAGCAGCGAGCCAGGGGGCGCCTATGGCTACACCTTC.

V and J are TRBV5-5 and TRBJ1-1; 7 nucleotides agree with TRBD1. J was trimmed by 1 base and V by 5 bases; bases with no gene match: 5. Germline V gene data show CDR1 as SGHKS and CDR2 as YYEKEE (reference sequence). The CDR3 runs 14 residues. The CDR3 here is CASSYRTGNTEAFF. CDR3 coding DNA: TGTGCCAGCAGTTACCGGACAGGGAACACTGAAGCTTTCTTT.

The rearrangement links TRBV7-9 to TRBJ2-3; D call uncertain. Trimming left V 5 bases short and J 8 bases short, with 14 bases between. CDR3 size: 13 residues. CDR1 and CDR2 (germline): SEHNR, FQNEAQ (reference sequence). CDR3 sequence reads: CASSVSEESTQYF. The CDR3 nucleotides read TGTGCCAGCAGCGTTTCTGAAGAGAGTACGCAGTATTTT.

The rearrangement links TRBV11-3 to TRBJ2-5, with a weak D call TRBD2 (5 bases). Between the trimmed V and J ends, which lost 1 base and 7 bases, there was a span of 10 bases. The CDR3 is 13 amino acids. The germline V gene encodes CDR1 SGHNT and CDR2 YENEEA. The CDR3 here is CASSLVLGATQYF. For the CDR3, the DNA is TGTGCCAGCAGCTTAGTTTTGGGAGCGACCCAGTACTTC. The full variable domain, completed using reference TRBV11-3 and TRBJ2-5, is EAGVVQSPRYKIIEKKQPVAFWCNPISGHNTLYWYLQNLGQGPELLIRYENEEAVDDSQLPKDRFSAERLKGVDSTLKIQPAELGDSAVYLCASSLVLGATQYFGPGTRLLVL.

The CDR3 region has the DNA TGTGCCAGCAGTCACAGAACCCCGAAGGCTTTCTTT. Translated, it gives CASSHRTPKAFF. This chain links TRBV12-3 or TRBV12-4 with TRBJ1-1, with D uncertain. Deletions cut 5 bases from V and 11 bases from J, with 15 bases between. CDR3 length: 12 residues.

The chain combines TRBV10-1 with TRBJ1-5, with 9 bases that match TRBD1. V shed 4 bases, J shed 0 bases, and the junction held 7 bases outside the gene matches. CDR1 is WNHNN, CDR2 SYGVQD, per germline (reference sequence). The CDR3 loop spans 17 amino acids. CDR3 in amino acids: CASSVDRGHLSNQPQHF. The CDR3 coding sequence is TGCGCCAGCAGTGTGGACAGGGGCCACCTTAGCAATCAGCCCCAGCATTTT.

This clone was recorded a few times. This rearrangement joins TRBV16 to TRBJ2-7; 11 nucleotides agree with TRBD1. V was pared by 3 bases and J by 5 bases, with 6 bases of the junction left unmatched. The germline V gene encodes CDR1 KGHSY and CDR2 FQNENV. CDR3 length: 15 residues. CDR3 DNA: TGTGCCAGCAGCCAGTCCCGGACAGGGGGCCACGAGCAGTACTTC. Its protein product is CASSQSRTGGHEQYF.

This rearrangement joins TRBV6-5 to TRBJ2-7; maybe TRBD1 (6 bases). This CDR3 is 14 amino acids long. Germline CDR1 MNHEY, CDR2 SVGAGI. Trimming cost V 6 bases and J 2 bases, with 14 bases left between them. CDR3 sequence: CASRLNRDTYEQYF. The CDR3 DNA follows: TGTGCCAGCAGATTGAACAGGGACACCTACGAGCAGTACTTC.

The chain has TRBV27 and TRBJ2-7, with 8 bases lining up with TRBD2. Germline assignment: CDR1 MNHEY and CDR2 SMNVEV (reference sequence). The junction had 11 bases not matched to a gene; V was cut back by 2 bases and J by 5 bases. The CDR3 consists of 16 residues. Written as DNA, the CDR3 is TGTGCCAGCAGTTTAAACAGCGGGAGACTTCCCCACGAGCAGTACTTC. Translation gives CASSLNSGRLPHEQYF.

The V call is TRBV6-5, the J call TRBJ2-7, with 10 positions matching TRBD1. This CDR3 has 16 residues. With V trimmed by 0 bases and J by 3 bases, 5 bases remained unmatched. Germline V gene sequence: CDR1 MNHEY, CDR2 SVGAGI. The CDR3 spells CASSYSGRTGGYEQYF. The CDR3, as DNA: TGTGCCAGCAGTTACTCCGGAAGGACAGGGGGCTACGAGCAGTACTTC.

The chain links TRBV6-5 to TRBJ1-1; D is possibly TRBD1 (5 bases). Germline-derived CDR1 and CDR2 are MNHEY and SVGAGI. CDR3 length: 14 amino acids. Deletions cut 6 bases from V and 6 bases from J, with 17 bases between. CDR3 sequence reads: CASRKAGLWAEAFF. CDR3 bases: TGTGCCAGCAGGAAAGCGGGGCTTTGGGCTGAAGCTTTCTTT.

The rearrangement joins TRBV28 to TRBJ2-7; 11 positions match TRBD1. J gave up 4 bases and V 4 bases, and 9 bases lay outside the gene matches. This CDR3 spans 16 amino acids. Germline CDR1 reads MDHEN; CDR2 reads SYDVKM. The CDR3 protein is CASSSPGTGGGYEQYF. The CDR3 coding sequence is TGTGCCAGCAGTTCCCCGGGGACAGGGGGGGGTTACGAGCAGTACTTC. The variable domain in full, with the rest retrieved from reference TRBV28 and TRBJ2-7, is DVKVTQSSRYLVKRTGEKVFLECVQDMDHENMFWYRQDPGLGLRLIYFSYDVKMKEKGDIPEGYSVSREKKERFSLILESASTNQTSMYLCASSSPGTGGGYEQYFGPGTRLTVT.

The V and J genes are TRBV5-4 and TRBJ1-2, with TRBD1 matching over 11 bases. The CDR3 length is 16 residues. The V segment lost 1 base and the J segment 6 bases; nucleotides outside the gene matches: 8. Germline CDR1 and CDR2: SGHNT and YYREEE (reference sequence). The CDR3 DNA follows: TGTGCCAGCAGCTTGTTCGGGGACAGGGGGGTTGATGGCTACACCTTC. The encoded protein is CASSLFGDRGVDGYTF.

The chain joins TRBV21-1 to TRBJ2-7; TRBD1 is the table's D call and was not checked against the DNA. TRBV21-1 represents a pseudogene. The CDR3 consists of 16 residues. The CDR3 DNA sequence: TGTGCCAGCAGCAAAACGGGGGACAGATTTCCCTACGAGCAGTACTTC. As protein: CASSKTGDRFPYEQYF.

The chain joins TRBV5-1 to TRBJ2-7; TRBD1 matches 7 bases. The V segment lost 4 bases and the J segment 2 bases; nucleotides outside the gene matches: 9. This CDR3 contains 15 residues. Looked up from germline, CDR1 is SGHRS and CDR2 is YFSETQ. CDR3 amino acids: CASSGALTGTYEQYF. For the CDR3, the DNA is TGCGCCAGCAGCGGAGCCCTGACAGGGACCTACGAGCAGTACTTC. Full variable domain (remainder filled in from reference TRBV5-1 and TRBJ2-7): KAGVTQTPRYLIKTRGQQVTLSCSPISGHRSVSWYQQTPGQGLQFLFEYFSETQRNKGNFPGRFSGRQFSNSRSEMNVSTLELGDSALYLCASSGALTGTYEQYFGPGTRLTVT.

The genes are TRBV6-6 and TRBJ2-5, with 8 bases fitting TRBD2. CDR1 and CDR2 from the germline V gene are MNHNY and SVGAGI (reference sequence). This CDR3 has 13 residues. With V trimmed by 7 bases and J by 5 bases, 6 bases remained unmatched. The DNA for the CDR3 is TGTGCCAGCACCCACCCGGGAGGGGAGACCCAGTACTTC. Its translation is CASTHPGGETQYF.

This chain links TRBV7-9 with TRBJ2-5; 7 bases are a match to TRBD1. CDR1 is SEHNR and CDR2 is FQNEAQ in the germline V gene (reference sequence). There are 13 residues in the CDR3. With 7 bases clipped from V and 2 bases from J, the junction kept 4 bases outside the gene matches. The DNA for the CDR3 is TGTGCCAGCACCCTGACAGGGCAAGAGACCCAGTACTTC. Translation gives CASTLTGQETQYF.

The J gene is TRBJ2-5, the V gene TRBV5-6; D remains ambiguous. V lost 1 base and J lost 7, with 14 bases in between. The CDR3 loop spans 14 amino acids. Germline V gene lookup returns CDR1 SGHDT and CDR2 YYEEEE. The CDR3 region is CASSLWAAAGTQYF. The CDR3 DNA sequence: TGTGCCAGCAGCTTGTGGGCTGCTGCTGGGACCCAGTACTTC. Full variable domain (remainder filled in from reference TRBV5-6 and TRBJ2-5): DAGVTQSPTHLIKTRGQQVTLRCSPKSGHDTVSWYQQALGQGPQFIFQYYEEEERQRGNFPDRFSGHQFPNYSSELNVNALLLGDSALYLCASSLWAAAGTQYFGPGTRLLVL.